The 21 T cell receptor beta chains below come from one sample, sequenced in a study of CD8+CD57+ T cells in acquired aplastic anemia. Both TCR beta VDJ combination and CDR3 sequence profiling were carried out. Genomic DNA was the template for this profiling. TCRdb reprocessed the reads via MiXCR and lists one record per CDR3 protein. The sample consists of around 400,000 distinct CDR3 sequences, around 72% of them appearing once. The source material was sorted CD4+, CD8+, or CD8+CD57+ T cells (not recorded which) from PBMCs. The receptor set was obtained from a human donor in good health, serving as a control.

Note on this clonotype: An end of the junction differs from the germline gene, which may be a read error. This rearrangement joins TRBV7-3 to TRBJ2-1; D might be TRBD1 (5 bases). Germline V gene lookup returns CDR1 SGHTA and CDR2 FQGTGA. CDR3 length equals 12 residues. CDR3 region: CASTQGYNEQLF. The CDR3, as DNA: TGTGCCAGCACTCAGGGTTACAATGAGCAGCTCTTC.

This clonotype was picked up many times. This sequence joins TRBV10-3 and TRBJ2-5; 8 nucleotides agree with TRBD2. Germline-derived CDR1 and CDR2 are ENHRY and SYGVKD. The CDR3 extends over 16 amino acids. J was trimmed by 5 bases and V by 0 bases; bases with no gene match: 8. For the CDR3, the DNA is TGTGCCATCAGTGAGTCGATGAGCGGGGGCGGGGAGACCCAGTACTTC. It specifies CAISESMSGGGETQYF.

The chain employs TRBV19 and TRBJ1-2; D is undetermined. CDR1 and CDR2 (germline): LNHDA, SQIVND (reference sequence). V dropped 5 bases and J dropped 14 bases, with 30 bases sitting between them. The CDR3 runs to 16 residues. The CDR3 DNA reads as TGTGCCAGTAGTTTATCGAGAAGAAAGGCTGAGTCTGTCTTTACCTTC. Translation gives CASSLSRRKAESVFTF.

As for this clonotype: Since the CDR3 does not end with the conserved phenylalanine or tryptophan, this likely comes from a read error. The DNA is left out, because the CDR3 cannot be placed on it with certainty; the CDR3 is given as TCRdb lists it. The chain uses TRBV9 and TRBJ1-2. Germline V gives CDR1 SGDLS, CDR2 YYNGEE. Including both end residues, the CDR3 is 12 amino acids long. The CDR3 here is CASSYANYGYFG.

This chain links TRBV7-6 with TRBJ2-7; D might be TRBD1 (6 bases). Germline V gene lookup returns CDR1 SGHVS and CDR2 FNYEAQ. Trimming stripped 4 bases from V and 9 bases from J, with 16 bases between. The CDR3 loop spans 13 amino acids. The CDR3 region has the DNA TGTGCCAGCAGCTCACAAGACAGGTTGGGGCAGTACTTC. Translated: CASSSQDRLGQYF.

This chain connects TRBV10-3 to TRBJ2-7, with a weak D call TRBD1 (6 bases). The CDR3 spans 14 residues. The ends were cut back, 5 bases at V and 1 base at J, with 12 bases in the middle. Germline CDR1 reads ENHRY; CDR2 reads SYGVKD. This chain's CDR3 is CAISRNGQSYEQYF. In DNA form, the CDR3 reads TGTGCCATCAGTAGGAACGGACAGTCCTACGAGCAGTACTTC.

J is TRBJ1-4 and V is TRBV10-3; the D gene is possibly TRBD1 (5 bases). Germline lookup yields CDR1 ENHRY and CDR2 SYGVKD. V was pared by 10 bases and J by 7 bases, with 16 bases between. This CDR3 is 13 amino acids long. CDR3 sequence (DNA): TGTGCCACCTCCGGGACTGAAGCTGAAAAACTGTTTTTT. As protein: CATSGTEAEKLFF.

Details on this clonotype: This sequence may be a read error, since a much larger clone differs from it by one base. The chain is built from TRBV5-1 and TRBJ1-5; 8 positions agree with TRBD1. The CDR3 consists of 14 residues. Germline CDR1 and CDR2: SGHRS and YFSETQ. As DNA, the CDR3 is TGTGCCAGCAGCTCGAGGGACAGGACCGGGCCCCAGCATTTT. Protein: CASSSRDRTGPQHF.

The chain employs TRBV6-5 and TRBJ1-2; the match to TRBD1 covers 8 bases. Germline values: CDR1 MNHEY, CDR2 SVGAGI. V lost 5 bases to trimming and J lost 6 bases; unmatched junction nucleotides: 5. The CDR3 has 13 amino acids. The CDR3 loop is CASSVQGEHGYTF. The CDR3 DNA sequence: TGTGCCAGCAGTGTACAGGGGGAGCATGGCTACACCTTC.

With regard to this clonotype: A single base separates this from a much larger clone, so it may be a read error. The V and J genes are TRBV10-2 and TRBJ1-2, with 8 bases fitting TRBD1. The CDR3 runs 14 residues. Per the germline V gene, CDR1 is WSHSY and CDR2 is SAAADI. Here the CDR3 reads CASSPPAQGGGYTF. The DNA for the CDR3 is TGTGCCAGCAGTCCGCCGGCACAGGGGGGGGGCTACACCTTC.

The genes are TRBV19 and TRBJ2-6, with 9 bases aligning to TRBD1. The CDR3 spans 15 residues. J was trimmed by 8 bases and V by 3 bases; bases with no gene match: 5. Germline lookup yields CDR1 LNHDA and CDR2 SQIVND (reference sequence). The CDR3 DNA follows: TGTGCCAGTAGTATTAGAGGACAGGGGACCAACGTCCTGACTTTC. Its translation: CASSIRGQGTNVLTF.

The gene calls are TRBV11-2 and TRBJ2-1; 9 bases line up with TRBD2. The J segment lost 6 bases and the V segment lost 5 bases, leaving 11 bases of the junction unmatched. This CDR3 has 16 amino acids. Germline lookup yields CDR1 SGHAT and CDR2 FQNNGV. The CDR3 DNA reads TGTGCCAGCAGCATGACGCGCGGGGGGGACGGCAATGAGCAGTTCTTC. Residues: CASSMTRGGDGNEQFF.

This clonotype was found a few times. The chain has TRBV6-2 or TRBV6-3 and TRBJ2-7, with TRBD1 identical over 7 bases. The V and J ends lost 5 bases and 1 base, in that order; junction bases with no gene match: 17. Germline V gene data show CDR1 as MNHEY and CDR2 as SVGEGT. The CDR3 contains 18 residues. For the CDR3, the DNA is TGTGCCAGCAGTAAGGAGACAGGGTCAGATTTCAGATCCTACGAGCAGTACTTC. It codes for CASSKETGSDFRSYEQYF.

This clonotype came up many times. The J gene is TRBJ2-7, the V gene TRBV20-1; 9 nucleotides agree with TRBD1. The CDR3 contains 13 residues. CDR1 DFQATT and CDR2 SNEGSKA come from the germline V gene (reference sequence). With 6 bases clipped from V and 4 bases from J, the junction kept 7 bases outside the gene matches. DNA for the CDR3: TGCAGTGCCCAGGGACAGGGTGTATACGAGCAGTACTTC. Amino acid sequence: CSAQGQGVYEQYF.

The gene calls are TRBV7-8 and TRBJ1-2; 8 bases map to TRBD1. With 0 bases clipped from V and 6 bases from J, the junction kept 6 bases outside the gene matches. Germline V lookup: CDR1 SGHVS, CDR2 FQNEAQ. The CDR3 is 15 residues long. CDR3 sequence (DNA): TGTGCCAGCAGCTTAGCGCGACAGGGGACGAATGGCTACACCTTC. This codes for CASSLARQGTNGYTF. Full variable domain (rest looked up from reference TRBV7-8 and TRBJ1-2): GAGVSQSPRYKVAKRGQDVALRCDPISGHVSLFWYQQALGQGPEFLTYFQNEAQLDKSGLPSDRFFAERPEGSVSTLKIQRTQQEDSAVYLCASSLARQGTNGYTFGSGTRLTVV.

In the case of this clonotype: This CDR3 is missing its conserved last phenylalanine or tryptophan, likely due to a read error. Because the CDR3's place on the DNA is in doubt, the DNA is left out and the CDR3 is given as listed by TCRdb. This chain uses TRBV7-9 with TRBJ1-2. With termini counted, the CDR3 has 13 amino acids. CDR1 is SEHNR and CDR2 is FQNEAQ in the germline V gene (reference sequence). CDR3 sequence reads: CASSLSPGVAGQY.

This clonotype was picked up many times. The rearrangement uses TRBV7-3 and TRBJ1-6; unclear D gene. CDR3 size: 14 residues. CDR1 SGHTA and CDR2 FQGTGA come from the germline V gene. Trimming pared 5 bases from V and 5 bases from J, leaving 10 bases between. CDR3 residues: CASSTGQNNSPLHF. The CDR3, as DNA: TGTGCCAGCAGCACGGGTCAAAATAATTCACCCCTCCACTTT.

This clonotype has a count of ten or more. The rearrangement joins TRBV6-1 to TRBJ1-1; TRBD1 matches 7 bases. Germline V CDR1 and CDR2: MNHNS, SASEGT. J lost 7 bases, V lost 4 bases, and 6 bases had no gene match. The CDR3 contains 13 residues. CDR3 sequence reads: CASSASGTVEAFF. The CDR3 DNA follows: TGTGCCAGCAGTGCTTCCGGGACAGTTGAAGCTTTCTTT.

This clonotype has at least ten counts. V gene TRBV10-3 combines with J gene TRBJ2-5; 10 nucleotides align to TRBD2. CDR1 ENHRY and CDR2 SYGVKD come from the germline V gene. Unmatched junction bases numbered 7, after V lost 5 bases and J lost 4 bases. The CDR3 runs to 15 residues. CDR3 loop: CAISPAGGPRETQYF. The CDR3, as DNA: TGTGCCATCAGTCCAGCGGGGGGGCCCCGAGAGACCCAGTACTTC.

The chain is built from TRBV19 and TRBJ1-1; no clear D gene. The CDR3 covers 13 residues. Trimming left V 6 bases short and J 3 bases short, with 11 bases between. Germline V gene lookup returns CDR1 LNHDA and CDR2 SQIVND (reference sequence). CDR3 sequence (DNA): TGTGCCAGTAGGGAGTCTTGGGACACTGAAGCTTTCTTT. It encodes CASRESWDTEAFF. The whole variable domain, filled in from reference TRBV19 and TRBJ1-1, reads DGGITQSPKYLFRKEGQNVTLSCEQNLNHDAMYWYRQDPGQGLRLIYYSQIVNDFQKGDIAEGYSVSREKKESFPLTVTSAQKNPTAFYLCASRESWDTEAFFGQGTRLTVV.

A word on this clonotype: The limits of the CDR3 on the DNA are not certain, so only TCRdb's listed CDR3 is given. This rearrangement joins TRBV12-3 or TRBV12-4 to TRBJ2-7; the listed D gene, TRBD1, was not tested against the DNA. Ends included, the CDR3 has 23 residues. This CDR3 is CASSLYLCSAFGGVQRTGYEQYF.